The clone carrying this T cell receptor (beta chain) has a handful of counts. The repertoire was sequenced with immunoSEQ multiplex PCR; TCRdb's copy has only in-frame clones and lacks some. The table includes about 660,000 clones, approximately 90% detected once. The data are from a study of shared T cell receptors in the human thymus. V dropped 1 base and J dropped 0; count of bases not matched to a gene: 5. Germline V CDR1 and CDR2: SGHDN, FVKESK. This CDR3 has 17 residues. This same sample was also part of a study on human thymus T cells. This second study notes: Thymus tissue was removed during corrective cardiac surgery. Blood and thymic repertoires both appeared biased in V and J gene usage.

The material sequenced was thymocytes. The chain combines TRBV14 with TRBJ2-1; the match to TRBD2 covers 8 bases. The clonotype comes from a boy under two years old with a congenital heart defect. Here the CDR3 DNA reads TGTGCCAGCAGCCAAGGGATCAGCGGGGGCTCCTACAATGAGCAGTTCTTC. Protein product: CASSQGISGGSYNEQFF. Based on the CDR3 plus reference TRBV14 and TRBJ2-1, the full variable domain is EAGVTQFPSHSVIEKGQTVTLRCDPISGHDNLYWYRRVMGKEIKFLLHFVKESKQDESGMPNNRFLAERTGGTYSTLKVQPAELEDSGVYFCASSQGISGGSYNEQFFGPGTRLTVL.